This T cell receptor (beta chain) was found in a study of blood T cell repertoires in COVID-19. Original processing notes: Cell counts per sample came from amplifying reference gene primers. Using immunoSEQ multiplex PCR, the repertoire was profiled, and TCRdb retains in-frame clones only, with some absent. That table gives V, J and clone size, and the DNA gave D and trimming. Among 390,000 or so clones listed, more than 80% were seen once. Per germline, CDR1 SGHNT and CDR2 YENEEA. The CDR3 is 15 residues long. V was clipped by 1 base and J by 0 bases, with 8 bases between them. Sequencing used peripheral blood. The TCR was taken from a woman aged 25 to 39 with COVID-19, enrolled during active disease. The chain recombines TRBV11-3 with TRBJ2-3; D gene uncertain. CDR3 sequence: CASSLGWASTDTQYF. DNA of the CDR3: TGTGCCAGCAGCTTAGGATGGGCCAGCACAGATACGCAGTATTTT.